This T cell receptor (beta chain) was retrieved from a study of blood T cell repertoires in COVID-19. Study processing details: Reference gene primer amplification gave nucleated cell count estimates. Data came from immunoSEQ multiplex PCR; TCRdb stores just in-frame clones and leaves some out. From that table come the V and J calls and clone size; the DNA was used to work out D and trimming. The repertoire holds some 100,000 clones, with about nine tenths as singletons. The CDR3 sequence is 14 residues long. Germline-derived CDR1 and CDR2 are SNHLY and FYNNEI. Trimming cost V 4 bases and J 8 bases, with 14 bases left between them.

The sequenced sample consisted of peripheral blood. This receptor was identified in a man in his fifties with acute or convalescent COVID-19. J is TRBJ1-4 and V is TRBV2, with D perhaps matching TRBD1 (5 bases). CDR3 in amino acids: CASSAQGTIEKLFF. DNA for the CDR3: TGTGCCAGCAGTGCTCAAGGGACTATCGAAAAACTGTTTTTT.